This T cell receptor (beta chain) emerged from a study of a mutant IDH1 vaccine in newly diagnosed glioma. Trimming removed 6 bases at V and 12 bases at J, with 15 bases between. This CDR3 has 12 residues. The V gene's germline CDR1 is MDHEN and CDR2 SYDVKM. Points on this clone: Its specificity is unknown.

Using immunoSEQ multiplex PCR, the repertoire was profiled, and TCRdb retains in-frame clones only, with some absent. The profile shows about 38,000 clones, roughly 80% of them singletons. The study's findings and limits: Shifts in the top peripheral T cell clonotypes seemed unrelated to pseudoprogression.

The time point denotes: week 23, last vaccination. In every dose of vaccine, 300 ug of mutant IDH1 20-mer peptide was given alongside topical imiquimod. This specimen was PBMCs, taken from a glioma patient whose treatment included an IDH1 peptide vaccine. This sequence was found in a man in his forties or fifties with glioma. This chain uses TRBV28 with TRBJ2-4, with D possibly matching TRBD1 (6 bases). CDR3 protein: CASSRSGASQYF. As DNA, the CDR3 is TGTGCCAGCAGCCGGTCAGGGGCGAGTCAGTACTTC.